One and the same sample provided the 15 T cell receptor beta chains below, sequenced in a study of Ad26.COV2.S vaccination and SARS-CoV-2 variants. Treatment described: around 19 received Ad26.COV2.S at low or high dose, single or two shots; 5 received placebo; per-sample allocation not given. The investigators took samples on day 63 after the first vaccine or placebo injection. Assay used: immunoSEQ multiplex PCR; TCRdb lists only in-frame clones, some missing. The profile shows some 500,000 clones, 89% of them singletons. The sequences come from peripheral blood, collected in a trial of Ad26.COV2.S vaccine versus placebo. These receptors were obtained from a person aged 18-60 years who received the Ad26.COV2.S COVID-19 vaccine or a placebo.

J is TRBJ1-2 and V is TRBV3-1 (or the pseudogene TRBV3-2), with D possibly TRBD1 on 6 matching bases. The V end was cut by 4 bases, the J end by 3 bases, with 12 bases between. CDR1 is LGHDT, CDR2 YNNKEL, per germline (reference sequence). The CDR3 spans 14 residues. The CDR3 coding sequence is TGTGCCAGCAGCCCGACGGGGGCCCACTATGGCTACACCTTC. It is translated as CASSPTGAHYGYTF.

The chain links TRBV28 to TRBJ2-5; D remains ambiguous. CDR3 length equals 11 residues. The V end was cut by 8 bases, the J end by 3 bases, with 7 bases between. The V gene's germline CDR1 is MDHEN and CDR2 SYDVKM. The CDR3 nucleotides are TGTGCCAGCGTTTACGAAGAGACCCAGTACTTC. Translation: CASVYEETQYF.

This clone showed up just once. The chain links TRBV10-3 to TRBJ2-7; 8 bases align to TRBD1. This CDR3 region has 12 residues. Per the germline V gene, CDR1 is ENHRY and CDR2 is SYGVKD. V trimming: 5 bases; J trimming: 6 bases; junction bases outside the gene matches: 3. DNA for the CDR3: TGTGCCATCAGTCAGGGGGCGATCGAGCAGTACTTC. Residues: CAISQGAIEQYF.

The CDR3: CASGLAYGARRRDNQPQHF. Here the CDR3 DNA reads TGTGCTAGTGGTTTGGCCTACGGAGCAAGACGGAGGGACAATCAGCCCCAGCATTTT. The rearrangement links TRBV12-5 to TRBJ1-5; D is ambiguous. The CDR3 extends over 19 amino acids. Germline-derived CDR1 and CDR2 are LGHNT and FRNRAP. The V end was cut by 1 base, the J end by 3 bases, with 22 bases between. The whole variable domain, remainder taken from reference TRBV12-5 and TRBJ1-5, is DARVTQTPRHKVTEMGQEVTMRCQPILGHNTVFWYRQTMMQGLELLAYFRNRAPLDDSGMPKDRFSAEMPDATLATLKIQPSEPRDSAVYFCASGLAYGARRRDNQPQHFGDGTRLSIL.

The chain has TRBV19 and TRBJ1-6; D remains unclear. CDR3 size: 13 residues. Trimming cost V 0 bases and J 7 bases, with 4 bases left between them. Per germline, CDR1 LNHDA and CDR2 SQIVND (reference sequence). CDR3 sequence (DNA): TGTGCCAGTAGTATAGATCGCAATTCACCCCTCCACTTT. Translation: CASSIDRNSPLHF.

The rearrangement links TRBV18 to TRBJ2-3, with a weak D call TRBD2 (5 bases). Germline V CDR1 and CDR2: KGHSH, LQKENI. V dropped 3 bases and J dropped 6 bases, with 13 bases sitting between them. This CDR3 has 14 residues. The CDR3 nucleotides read TGTGCCAGCTCACCGTCGCTATTAGCGGATACGCAGTATTTT. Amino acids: CASSPSLLADTQYF.

CDR3 in DNA: TGCGCCAGCAGCCACTCATCGGGACTCTCCAGCGAGTGGTGGAACACCGGGGAGCTGTTTTTT. Residues: CASSHSSGLSSEWWNTGELFF. The V call is TRBV4-3, the J call TRBJ2-2; weak D call: TRBD2 (6 bases). Germline V gives CDR1 LGHNA, CDR2 YSLEER. The V end was cut by 3 bases, the J end by 1 base, with 27 bases between. The CDR3 runs 21 residues.

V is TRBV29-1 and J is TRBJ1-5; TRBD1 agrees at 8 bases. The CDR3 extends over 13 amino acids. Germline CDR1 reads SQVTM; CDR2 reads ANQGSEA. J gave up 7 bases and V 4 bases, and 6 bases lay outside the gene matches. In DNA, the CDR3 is TGCAGCGTTGGGACAGGGTGGGACCAGCCCCAGCATTTT. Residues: CSVGTGWDQPQHF.

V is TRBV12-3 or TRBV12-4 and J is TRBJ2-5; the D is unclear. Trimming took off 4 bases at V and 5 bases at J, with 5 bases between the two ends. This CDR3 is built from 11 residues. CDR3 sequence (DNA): TGTGCCAGCAGTTCAGACGAGACCCAGTACTTC. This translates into CASSSDETQYF.

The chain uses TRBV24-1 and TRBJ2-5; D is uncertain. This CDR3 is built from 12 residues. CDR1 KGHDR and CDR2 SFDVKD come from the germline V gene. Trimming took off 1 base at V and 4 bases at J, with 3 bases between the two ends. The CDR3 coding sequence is TGTGCCACCAGTGATTTCCGAGAGACCCAGTACTTC. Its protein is CATSDFRETQYF.

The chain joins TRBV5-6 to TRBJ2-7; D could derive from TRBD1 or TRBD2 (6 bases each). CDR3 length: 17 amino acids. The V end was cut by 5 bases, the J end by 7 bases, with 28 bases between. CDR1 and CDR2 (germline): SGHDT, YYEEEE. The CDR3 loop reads CASRLTGGPSRPGEQYF. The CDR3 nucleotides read TGTGCCAGCAGGCTGACCGGGGGCCCCTCCCGACCAGGAGAGCAGTACTTC.

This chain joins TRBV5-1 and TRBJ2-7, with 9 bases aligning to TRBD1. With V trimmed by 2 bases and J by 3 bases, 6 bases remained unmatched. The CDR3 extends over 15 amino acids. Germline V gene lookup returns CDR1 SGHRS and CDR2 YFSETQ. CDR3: CASSFGQGPNYEQYF. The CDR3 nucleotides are TGCGCCAGCAGCTTTGGACAGGGGCCCAACTACGAGCAGTACTTC.

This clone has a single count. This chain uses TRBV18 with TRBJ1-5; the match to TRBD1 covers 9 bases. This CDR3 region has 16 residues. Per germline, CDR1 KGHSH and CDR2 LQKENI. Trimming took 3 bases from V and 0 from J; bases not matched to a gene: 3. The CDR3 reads CASSPSTGGSNQPQHF. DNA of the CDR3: TGTGCCAGCTCACCTTCGACAGGGGGTAGCAATCAGCCCCAGCATTTT.

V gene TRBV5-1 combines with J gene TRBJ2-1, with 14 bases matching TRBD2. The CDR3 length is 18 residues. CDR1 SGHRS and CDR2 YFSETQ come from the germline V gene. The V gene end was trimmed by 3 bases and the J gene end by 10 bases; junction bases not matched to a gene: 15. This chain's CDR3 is CASSSNLPGTSGSGEQFF. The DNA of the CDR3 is TGCGCCAGCAGCTCGAACCTGCCCGGGACTAGCGGGAGCGGGGAGCAGTTCTTC.

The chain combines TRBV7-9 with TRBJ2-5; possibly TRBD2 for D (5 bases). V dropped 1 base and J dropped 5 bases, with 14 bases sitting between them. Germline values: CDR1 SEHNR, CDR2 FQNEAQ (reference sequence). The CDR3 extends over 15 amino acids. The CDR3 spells CASSLEGVGRETQYF. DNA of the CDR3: TGTGCCAGCAGCTTAGAGGGAGTGGGCAGGGAGACCCAGTACTTC.